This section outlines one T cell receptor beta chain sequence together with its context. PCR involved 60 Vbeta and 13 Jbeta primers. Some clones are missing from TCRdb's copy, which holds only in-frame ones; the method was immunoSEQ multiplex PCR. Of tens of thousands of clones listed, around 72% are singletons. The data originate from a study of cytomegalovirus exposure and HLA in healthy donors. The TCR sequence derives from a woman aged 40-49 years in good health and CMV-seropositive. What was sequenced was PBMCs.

The CDR3 coding sequence is TGTGCCAGCAGCGAAACTATTGAGCAGTTCTTC. Protein sequence: CASSETIEQFF. This chain connects TRBV6-6 to TRBJ2-1; D is unresolved. Per the germline V gene, CDR1 is MNHNY and CDR2 is SVGAGI (reference sequence). This CDR3 spans 11 amino acids. Trimming pared 6 bases from V and 9 bases from J, leaving 9 bases between.